This is a list of T cell receptor beta chains from one sample in a study of circulating tumor DNA in untreated peripheral T-cell lymphoma. Clones were read by immunoSEQ multiplex PCR, and TCRdb kept only the in-frame ones, dropping some. The sample holds over 200 clones; roughly 80% are singletons and the top ten take over 9.5%. The specimen was tumor tissue. Receptor source: a human donor with peripheral T-cell lymphoma. Each CDR3 is given with its conserved first and last residue. Fields, in order: clone size, V gene, CDR3 length, J gene, CDR3 protein. Size values are once, few and many counts, or a class for expanded clones, and some rows have none.

>NA|TRBV6-8|13|TRBJ1-1
CASRTIGNTEAFF
>NA|TRBV30|13|TRBJ2-7
CAWSVLFGYEQYF
>NA|TRBV11-3|14|TRBJ2-7
CASSLDTGTYEQYF
>NA|TRBV6-8|15|TRBJ2-4
CASNSKRTGKNIQYF
>NA|TRBV19|13|TRBJ2-7
CASSQGGLYEQYF
>once|TRBV11-3|19|TRBJ1-1
CASSPPGQGISSSQMEAFF
>NA|TRBV19|15|TRBJ2-3
CASSSSQGVTDTQYF
>NA|TRBV11-3|14|TRBJ1-5
CASSPTGKNQPQHF
>NA|TRBV6-8|13|TRBJ2-7
CASSYGHSYEQYF
>NA|TRBV6-8|13|TRBJ1-5
CASSYTSNQPQHF
>once|TRBV29-1|16|TRBJ2-3
CSVETGRYIRTDTQYF
>NA|TRBV5-1|14|TRBJ1-4
CASSVGQGFEKLFF
>NA|TRBV19|13|TRBJ1-2
CASSATSGYGYTF
>NA|TRBV12-5|16|TRBJ2-1
CASGWGSPSSYNEQFF
>NA|TRBV11-3|14|TRBJ1-1
CASSFQTGHTEAFF
>NA|TRBV6-8|15|TRBJ2-7
CASSYPGTGSYEQYF
>NA|TRBV9|14|TRBJ1-5
CASSDTRHNQPQHF
>once|TRBV11-3|14|TRBJ1-1
CASSLGQGNTEAFF